This section outlines one T cell receptor (beta chain) sequence together with its context. CDR3 length: 15 amino acids. Germline CDR1 MDHEN, CDR2 SYDVKM. V was pared by 5 bases and J by 4 bases, with 17 bases between. The data are from a study of TIL therapy for anti-PD-1-resistant metastatic lung cancer. Across the whole study: Progressing patients received lymphodepletion, expanded TIL infusion and IL-2. Median patient age was about 50, ranging roughly 38-85 years. Tumors carried a median 1.5 non-synonymous mutations per megabase.

Time point indicated: pre-treatment sample, taken before nivolumab and TIL therapy. Stage 4 NSCLC adults joined between 2017 and January 2020. The libraries were made with immunoSEQ v3. Some clones are missing from TCRdb's copy, which holds only in-frame ones; the method was immunoSEQ multiplex PCR. The data hold some 43,000 clones, with around 80% observed a single time. Sequenced material: blood, taken at baseline. This receptor was taken from a man in his sixties or seventies with non-small cell lung cancer. V and J are TRBV28 and TRBJ1-2; tentatively, D is TRBD1 (6 bases). This CDR3 reads CASSKGGTSIYGYTF. In nucleotides, the CDR3 is TGTGCCAGCAGTAAAGGGGGGACTTCAATCTATGGCTACACCTTC.